This entry features one T cell receptor beta chain sequence. Its recognized antigen is unknown. Relative to the germline gene, one junction end is altered; a read error may explain this. The CDR3 regions of human TCRbeta chains were analyzed by immunosequencing. Per the authors' processing: Repertoire TCRs were checked for matches against a reference library of SARS-CoV-2-specific TCRs that had been generated using the MIRA antigen-specificity platform. Breadth meant the fraction of unique TCRs that were SARS-CoV-2-associated, whereas depth meant the fraction of total T cells that were SARS-CoV-2-associated. Using the MIRA data, every spike-specific TCR was mapped to the spike region that the TCR reacted to and assigned to either a CD4 or a CD8 class. Log10-transformed breadth and depth values were compared by one-way ANOVA with Sidak's multiple comparisons tests. TCRdb took this table from immuneACCESS and kept in-frame rearrangements with V and J called. Such tables lack part of the clones; where checked against another copy, unresolved V genes explain under half of the gap, and the rest is unexplained. V, J and clone size derive from that table, while D and trimming were established from the DNA sequence. The sample table records 140,000 to 150,000 clones; 80% to 90% of these occur just once. The biggest ten clones account for roughly 8% of the sample.

Measured from the cysteine to the phenylalanine, the CDR3 is 11 residues long. The entry retains the CDR3 DNA only, 33 bases that are in frame from base 1. CDR1 SGDLS and CDR2 YYNGEE were looked up in the germline V gene. The intended sense of this specimen's time point label: baseline before first vaccination. Samples from vaccinated people were obtained from the UK trials COV001 and COV002, which included a single-blind randomized controlled phase 2/3 trial of AZD1222 (ChAdOx1 nCoV-19) in healthy adults. For TCRbeta chain sequencing, PBMC samples were collected from trial participants at day 0 and at day 28 after the second dose. These data come from a study of T cell responses to AZD1222 COVID-19 vaccine (dated by TCRdb to about 2021). For the wider study: AZD1222 recipients whose second dose came at about 4 weeks and those whose second dose came at about 12 weeks were combined into one group, since spike-specific TCR depth and breadth did not differ between the two schedules. Enrollment into the trials was organized by age into subgroups of 18-55, 56-69 and 70-plus years, and those subgroups contained roughly 150, 30 and 60 TCR-sequenced participants, respectively. A total of over 230 trial participants underwent TCR sequencing, of whom roughly 210 received two doses of AZD1222 and around 26 received two doses of the MenACWY control vaccine. Broader findings and caveats from the paper: Because no day 14 peak-response samples were available, repertoires were characterized only after the peak T cell response. The 56-69-year group was small, and its depth increase did not reach significance, likely because of low power. CD4 TCRs associated with the vaccine covered the entire spike protein, and the dominant responses were in regions 160-218 and 743-854. Spike-specific TCR breadth and depth rose significantly after two AZD1222 doses compared with day 0 and with MenACWY recipients. Most participants were white British and females outnumbered males, and the authors suggested that clonal diversity may have been underestimated. Conclusions about previously exposed vaccinees are limited, since just a handful of AZD1222 recipients were seropositive for SARS-CoV-2 at baseline. Epitopes outside the regions mutated in the B.1.351 and B.1.1.7 variants were reportedly recognized by nearly half of the unique spike-specific TCRs.

This sample comprised peripheral blood, obtained on day 0 of AZD1222 vaccination. The chain was built from TRBV9 and TRBJ1-2, and TRBD1 may be the D gene, going by 5 matching bases. The TCR was taken from an adult in good health. The CDR3 amino acid sequence is: CASSGPRDGAF. The sequenced DNA is TGTGCCAGCAGCGGCCCTCGGGACGGCGCCTTC.